This entry concerns a single T cell receptor (beta chain). These data come from a study of tumor-infiltrating lymphocytes in oesophageal squamous cell carcinoma. One entry per CDR3 protein, called by TCRdb with MiXCR from the PCR reads. The sample yields approximately 14,000 distinct CDR3 sequences, 50% seen once. Trimming took 2 bases from V and 4 from J, leaving 12 bases between them. The CDR3 extends over 15 amino acids. The germline CDR1 and CDR2 sequences are SGHNT and YENEEA. Sequenced input: esophageal tumor tissue. V usage is TRBV11-3 and J usage is TRBJ2-1; TRBD2 is a possible D gene (6 bases). The sequence came from a male donor with esophageal squamous cell carcinoma. CDR3: CASSLRDSQYNEQFF. The DNA for the CDR3 is TGTGCCAGCAGCTTAAGGGACTCCCAGTACAATGAGCAGTTCTTC.